Only one count was recorded for the clone carrying this TCR beta chain. Its antigen is not identified. Clones were read by immunoSEQ multiplex PCR, and TCRdb kept only the in-frame ones, dropping some. The profile shows approximately 2.4 million clones, more than 90% of them singletons. This record comes from a study of shared clonotypes between healthy human individuals. Study outcomes and limitations: It was the non-shared clonotypes that had lower generation probabilities than clonotypes shared by all four donors.

Those who donated were healthy HIV-negative adults, with no recent acute infections or vaccinations reported. Germline CDR1 MGHRA, CDR2 YSYEKL. The CDR3 runs to 15 residues. V was trimmed by 3 bases and J by 4 bases, leaving 14 bases between them. The origin of this receptor is a man between 18 and 35 years old in good health. Sequenced material: naive CD4+ T cells sorted from blood. Subset denoted: CD45RA+ positively selected. The genes are TRBV4-1 and TRBJ2-3; no reliable D call. CDR3 protein: CASSQAATKPDTQYF. CDR3 nucleotides: TGCGCCAGCAGCCAGGCGGCCACTAAGCCAGATACGCAGTATTTT.